This TCR beta chain is from a study of CD8 T cells in Susac syndrome. In the case of this clonotype: Its antigen is undetermined.

Reverse transcription of 0.5 to 1 ug RNA was performed with random hexamers. TCR beta CDR3 was amplified by immunoSEQ covering 54 Vbeta and 13 Jbeta. MiXCR, run by TCRdb on the immunoSEQ multiplex PCR reads, gives a single entry per CDR3 protein. The sample lists approximately 270,000 distinct CDR3 sequences, 85% to 95% occurring once. The study sequenced TCR beta in blood CD8+ and CD4+ T cells. Through negative isolation, CD4+ and CD8+ T cells were obtained, while TEMRA cells were enriched using FACS. Study-level findings and limits: It was acknowledged in the study that its TCR sequencing and HLA analysis involved a relatively small number of individuals.

The sequence came from a human donor with multiple sclerosis. What was sequenced was CD4+ T cells from PBMCs.

CDR3 loop: CSAPGLAHEQFF. For the CDR3, the DNA is TGCAGTGCTCCGGGACTAGCCCATGAGCAGTTCTTC. V usage is TRBV20-1 and J usage is TRBJ2-1, with 9 bases matching TRBD2. The junction had 4 bases not matched to a gene; V was cut back by 5 bases and J by 8 bases. Germline CDR1 is DFQATT and CDR2 is SNEGSKA (reference sequence). The CDR3 is 12 amino acids.